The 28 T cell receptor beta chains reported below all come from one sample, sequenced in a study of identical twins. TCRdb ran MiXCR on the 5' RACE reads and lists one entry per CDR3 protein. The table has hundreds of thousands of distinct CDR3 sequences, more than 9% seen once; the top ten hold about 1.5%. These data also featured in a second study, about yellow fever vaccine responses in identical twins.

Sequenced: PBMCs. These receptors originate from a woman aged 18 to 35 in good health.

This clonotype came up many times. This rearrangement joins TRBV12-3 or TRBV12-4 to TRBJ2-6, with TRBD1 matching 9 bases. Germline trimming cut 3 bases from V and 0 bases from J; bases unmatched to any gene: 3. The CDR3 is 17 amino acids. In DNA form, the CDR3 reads TGTGCCAGCAGTTTTGGGACAGGGCGCTCTGGGGCCAACGTCCTGACTTTC. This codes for CASSFGTGRSGANVLTF.

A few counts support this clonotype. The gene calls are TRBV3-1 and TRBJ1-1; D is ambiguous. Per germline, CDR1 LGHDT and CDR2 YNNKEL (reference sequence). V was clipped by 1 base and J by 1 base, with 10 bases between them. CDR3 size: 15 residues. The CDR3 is CASSQGPSSNTEAFF. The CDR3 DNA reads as TGTGCCAGCAGCCAAGGGCCCAGCTCGAACACTGAAGCTTTCTTT.

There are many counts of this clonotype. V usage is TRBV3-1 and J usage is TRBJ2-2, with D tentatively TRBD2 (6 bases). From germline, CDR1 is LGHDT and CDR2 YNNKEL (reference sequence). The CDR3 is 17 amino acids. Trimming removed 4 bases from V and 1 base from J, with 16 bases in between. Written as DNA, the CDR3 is TGTGCCAGCAGCCCCCGGGTTTGGGGGGAGAACACCGGGGAGCTGTTTTTT. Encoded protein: CASSPRVWGENTGELFF.

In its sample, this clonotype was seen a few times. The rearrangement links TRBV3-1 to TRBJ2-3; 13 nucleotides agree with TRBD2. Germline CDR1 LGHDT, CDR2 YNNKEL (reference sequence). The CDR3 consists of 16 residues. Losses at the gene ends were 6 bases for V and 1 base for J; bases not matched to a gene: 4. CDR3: CASRQGLAGRTDTQYF. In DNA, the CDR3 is TGTGCCAGCAGGCAGGGACTAGCGGGACGCACAGATACGCAGTATTTT.

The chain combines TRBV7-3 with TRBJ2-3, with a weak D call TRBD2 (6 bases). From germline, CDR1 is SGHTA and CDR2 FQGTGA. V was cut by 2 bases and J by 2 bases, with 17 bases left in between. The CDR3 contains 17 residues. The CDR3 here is CASSLGRGGVFTDTQYF. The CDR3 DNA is TGTGCCAGCAGCTTAGGGCGAGGAGGGGTCTTCACAGATACGCAGTATTTT.

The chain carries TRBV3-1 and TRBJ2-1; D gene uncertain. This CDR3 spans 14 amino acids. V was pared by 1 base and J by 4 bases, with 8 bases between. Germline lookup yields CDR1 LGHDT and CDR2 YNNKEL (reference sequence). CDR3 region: CASSQGQKYNEQFF. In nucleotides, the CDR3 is TGTGCCAGCAGCCAAGGGCAAAAATACAATGAGCAGTTCTTC.

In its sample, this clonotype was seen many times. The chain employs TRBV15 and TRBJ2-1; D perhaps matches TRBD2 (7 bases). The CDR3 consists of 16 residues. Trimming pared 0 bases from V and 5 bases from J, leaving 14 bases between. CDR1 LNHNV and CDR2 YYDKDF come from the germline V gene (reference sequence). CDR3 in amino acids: CATSRDRGAPHNEQFF. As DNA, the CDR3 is TGTGCCACCAGCAGAGACCGGGGGGCCCCTCACAATGAGCAGTTCTTC.

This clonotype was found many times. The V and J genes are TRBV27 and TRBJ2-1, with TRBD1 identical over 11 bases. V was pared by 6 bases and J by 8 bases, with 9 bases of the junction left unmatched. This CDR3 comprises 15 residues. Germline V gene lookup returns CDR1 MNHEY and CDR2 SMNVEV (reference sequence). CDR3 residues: CASRGGWGQGDEQFF. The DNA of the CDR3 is TGTGCCAGCAGAGGAGGTTGGGGACAGGGGGATGAGCAGTTCTTC.

The CDR3 is CASSSEGAQRGYTF. For the CDR3, the DNA is TGTGCCAGCAGTTCCGAGGGGGCGCAACGTGGCTACACCTTC. The chain recombines TRBV28 with TRBJ1-2; 7 positions agree with TRBD1. With V trimmed by 4 bases and J by 7 bases, 9 bases remained unmatched. Germline-derived CDR1 and CDR2 are MDHEN and SYDVKM. The CDR3 covers 14 residues.

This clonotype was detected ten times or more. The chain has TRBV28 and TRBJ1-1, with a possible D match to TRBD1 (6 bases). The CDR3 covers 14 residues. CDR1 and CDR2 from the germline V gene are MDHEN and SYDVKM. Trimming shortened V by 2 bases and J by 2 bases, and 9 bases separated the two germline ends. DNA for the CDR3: TGTGCCAGCAGTTTAAGGGGGTTAAACACTGAAGCTTTCTTT. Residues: CASSLRGLNTEAFF. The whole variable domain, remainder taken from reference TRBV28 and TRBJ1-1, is DVKVTQSSRYLVKRTGEKVFLECVQDMDHENMFWYRQDPGLGLRLIYFSYDVKMKEKGDIPEGYSVSREKKERFSLILESASTNQTSMYLCASSLRGLNTEAFFGQGTRLTVV.

The CDR3 here is CATSEIGHKGRSGRMYNEQFF. For the CDR3, the DNA is TGTGCCACCAGTGAGATCGGACATAAGGGGAGGAGCGGGAGAATGTACAATGAGCAGTTCTTC. The chain couples TRBV24-1 to TRBJ2-1; 8 bases match TRBD2. The CDR3 length is 21 residues. Unmatched junction bases numbered 23, after V lost 4 bases and J lost 4 bases. Germline CDR1 KGHDR, CDR2 SFDVKD.

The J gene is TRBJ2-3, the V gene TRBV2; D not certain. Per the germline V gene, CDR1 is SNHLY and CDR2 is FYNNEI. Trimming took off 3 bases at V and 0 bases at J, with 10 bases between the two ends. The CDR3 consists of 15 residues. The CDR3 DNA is TGTGCCAGCAGTGAGGGCAGACTTAGCACAGATACGCAGTATTTT. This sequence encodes CASSEGRLSTDTQYF.

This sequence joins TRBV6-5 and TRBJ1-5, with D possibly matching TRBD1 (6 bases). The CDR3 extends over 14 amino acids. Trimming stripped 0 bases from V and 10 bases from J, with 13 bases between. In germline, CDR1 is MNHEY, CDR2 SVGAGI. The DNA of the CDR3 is TGTGCCAGCAGTTACTCGTCCACAGGGAAACCCCAGCATTTT. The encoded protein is CASSYSSTGKPQHF.

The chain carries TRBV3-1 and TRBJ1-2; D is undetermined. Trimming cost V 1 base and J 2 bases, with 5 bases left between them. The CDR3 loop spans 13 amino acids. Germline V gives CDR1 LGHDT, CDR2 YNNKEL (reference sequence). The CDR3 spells CASSQAVNYGYTF. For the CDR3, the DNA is TGTGCCAGCAGCCAAGCAGTAAACTATGGCTACACCTTC.

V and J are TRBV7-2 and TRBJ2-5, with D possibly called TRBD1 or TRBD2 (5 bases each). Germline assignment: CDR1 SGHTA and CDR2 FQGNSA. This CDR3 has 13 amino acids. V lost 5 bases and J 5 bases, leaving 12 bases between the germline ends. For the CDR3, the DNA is TGTGCCAGCAGCCCCTCGTGGGGGGAGACCCAGTACTTC. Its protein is CASSPSWGETQYF.

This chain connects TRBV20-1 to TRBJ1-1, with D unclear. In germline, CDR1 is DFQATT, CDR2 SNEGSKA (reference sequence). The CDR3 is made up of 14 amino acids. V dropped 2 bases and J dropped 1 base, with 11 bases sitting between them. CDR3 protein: CSARPSPRNTEAFF. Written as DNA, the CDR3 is TGCAGTGCTAGACCAAGTCCCCGGAACACTGAAGCTTTCTTT.

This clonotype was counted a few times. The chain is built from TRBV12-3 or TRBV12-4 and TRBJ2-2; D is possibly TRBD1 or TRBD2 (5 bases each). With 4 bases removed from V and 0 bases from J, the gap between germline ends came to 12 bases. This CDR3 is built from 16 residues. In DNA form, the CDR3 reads TGTGCCAGCAGTTCGGGACGGACCGCGAACACCGGGGAGCTGTTTTTT. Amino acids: CASSSGRTANTGELFF.

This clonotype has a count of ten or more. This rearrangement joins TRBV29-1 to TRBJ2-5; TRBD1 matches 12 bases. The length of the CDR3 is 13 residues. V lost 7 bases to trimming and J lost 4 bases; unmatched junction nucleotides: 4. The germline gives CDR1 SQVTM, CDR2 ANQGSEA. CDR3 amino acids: CSAGTGGTETQYF. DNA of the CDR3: TGCAGCGCTGGGACAGGGGGCACAGAGACCCAGTACTTC.

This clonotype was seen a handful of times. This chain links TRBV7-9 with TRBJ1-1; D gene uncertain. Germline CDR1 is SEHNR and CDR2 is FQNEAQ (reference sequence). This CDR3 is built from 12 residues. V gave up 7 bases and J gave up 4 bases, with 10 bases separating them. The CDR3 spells CASTQVGTEAFF. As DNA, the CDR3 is TGTGCCAGCACGCAAGTGGGCACTGAAGCTTTCTTT.

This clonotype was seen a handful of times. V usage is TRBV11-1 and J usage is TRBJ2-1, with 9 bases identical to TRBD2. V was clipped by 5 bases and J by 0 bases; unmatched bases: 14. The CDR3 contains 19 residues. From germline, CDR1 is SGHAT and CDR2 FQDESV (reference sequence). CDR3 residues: CASSPRVAGALSSYNEQFF. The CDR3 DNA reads TGTGCCAGCAGCCCCCGGGTAGCGGGAGCGCTAAGCTCCTACAATGAGCAGTTCTTC.

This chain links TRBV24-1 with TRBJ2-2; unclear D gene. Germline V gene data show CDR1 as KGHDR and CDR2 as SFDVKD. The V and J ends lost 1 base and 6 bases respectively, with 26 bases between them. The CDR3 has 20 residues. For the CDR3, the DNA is TGTGCCACCAGTGATTTACGAGGTAAAGACTCGTTGCGGTCGCCCGGGGAGCTGTTTTTT. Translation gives CATSDLRGKDSLRSPGELFF.

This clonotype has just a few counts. The CDR3: CASSEGGWTEAFF. DNA for the CDR3: TGTGCCAGCAGTGAAGGGGGTTGGACTGAAGCTTTCTTT. The chain has TRBV6-1 and TRBJ1-1, with D unclear. V lost 1 base to trimming and J lost 5 bases, with 8 bases between them. The germline V gene has CDR1 MNHNS and CDR2 SASEGT. The length of the CDR3 is 13 residues.

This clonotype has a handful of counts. The CDR3, as DNA: TGCAGTGCTAGACAGGGGGGATGGGACACTGAAGCTTTCTTT. This gives the protein CSARQGGWDTEAFF. The chain couples TRBV20-1 to TRBJ1-1; TRBD1 matches at 7 bases. CDR1 and CDR2 (germline): DFQATT, SNEGSKA (reference sequence). The V segment lost 2 bases and the J segment 3 bases; nucleotides outside the gene matches: 6. This CDR3 is built from 14 residues.

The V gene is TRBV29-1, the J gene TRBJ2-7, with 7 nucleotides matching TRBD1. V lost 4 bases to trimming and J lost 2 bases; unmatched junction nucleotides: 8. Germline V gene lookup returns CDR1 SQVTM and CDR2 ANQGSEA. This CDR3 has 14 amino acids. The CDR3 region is CSVADRVETYEQYF. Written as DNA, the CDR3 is TGCAGCGTTGCTGACAGGGTGGAAACCTACGAGCAGTACTTC.

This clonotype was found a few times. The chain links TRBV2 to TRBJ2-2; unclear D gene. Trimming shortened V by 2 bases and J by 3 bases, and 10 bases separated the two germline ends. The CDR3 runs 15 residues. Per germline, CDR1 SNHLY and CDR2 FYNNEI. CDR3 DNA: TGTGCCAGCAGTGAATTAAGGGTTGACACCGGGGAGCTGTTTTTT. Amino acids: CASSELRVDTGELFF.

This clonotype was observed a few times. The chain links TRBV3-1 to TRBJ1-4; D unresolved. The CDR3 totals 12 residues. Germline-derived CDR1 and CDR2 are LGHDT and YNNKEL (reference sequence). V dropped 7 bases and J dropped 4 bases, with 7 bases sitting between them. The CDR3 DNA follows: TGTGCCAGCAATGGGAATAATGAAAAACTGTTTTTT. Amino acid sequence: CASNGNNEKLFF.

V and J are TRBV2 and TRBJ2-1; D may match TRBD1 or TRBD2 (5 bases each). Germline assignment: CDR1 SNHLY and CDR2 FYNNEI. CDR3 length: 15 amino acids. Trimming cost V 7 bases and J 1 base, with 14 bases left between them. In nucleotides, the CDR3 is TGTGCCAGCAAGGGCCCGGGGCGGTCCTACAATGAGCAGTTCTTC. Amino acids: CASKGPGRSYNEQFF.

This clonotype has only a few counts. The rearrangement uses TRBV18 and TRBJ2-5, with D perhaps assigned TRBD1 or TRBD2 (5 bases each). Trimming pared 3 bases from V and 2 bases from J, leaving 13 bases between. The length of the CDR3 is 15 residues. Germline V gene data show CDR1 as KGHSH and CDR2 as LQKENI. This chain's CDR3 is CASSPTGTEQETQYF. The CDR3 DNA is TGTGCCAGCTCACCTACCGGGACGGAACAAGAGACCCAGTACTTC. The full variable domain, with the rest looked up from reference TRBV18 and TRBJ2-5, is NAGVMQNPRHLVRRRGQEARLRCSPMKGHSHVYWYRQLPEEGLKFMVYLQKENIIDESGMPKERFSAEFPKEGPSILRIQQVVRGDSAAYFCASSPTGTEQETQYFGPGTRLLVL.